This entry features one T cell receptor beta chain sequence. Its cognate antigen is unknown. Quantitative 5'-RACE was performed with molecular barcodes, and it yielded the TCR beta libraries. TCRdb reanalysed the 5' RACE reads using MiXCR and keeps one entry per CDR3 protein. The table lists about 220,000 distinct CDR3 sequences, roughly 25% of them singletons. The data were taken from a study of CD8 T cells in ankylosing spondylitis. Study-wide points: About 8 highly homologous variants made up a TCR beta motif, and this motif appeared characteristic of ankylosing spondylitis blood. The authors found the disease-linked clones to be CD8+ and relatively rare in peripheral blood.

The sequence was obtained from a male donor with ankylosing spondylitis or in good health (not recorded which). Source material: blood, either unsorted or a sorted T cell fraction (not recorded which).

The CDR3 reads CASSLGGRAYNEQFF. CDR3 nucleotide sequence: TGTGCCAGCAGCTTGGGAGGGCGTGCCTACAATGAGCAGTTCTTC. The V gene is TRBV5-4, the J gene TRBJ2-1; D is perhaps TRBD2 (5 bases). This CDR3 is built from 15 residues. Looked up from germline, CDR1 is SGHNT and CDR2 is YYREEE (reference sequence). V lost 0 bases, J lost 2 bases, and 9 bases lay in between.